The 15 T cell receptor beta chains in this list originate from one sample, sequenced in a study of CXCR3-negative and CXCR3-positive naive CD8 T cells. General study points: Naive cells that were CXCR3-positive had more hydrophobic TRB CDR3s (compared with CXCR3-negative naive cells).

No antigen has been identified for these receptors. cDNA libraries for TRB were generated by 5' RACE incorporating UMI labels. From the 5' RACE reads, TCRdb lists one entry per CDR3 protein and no DNA. Reported are approximately 90,000 distinct CDR3 sequences; the ten largest clones contain 0.53%. Sequenced material: naive CXCR3+ CD8+ T cells from blood. Indicated subset: CD45RO-CCR7+CD27+CD95- naive CD8+ T cells expressing CXCR3 (TNR3+). The source is a human donor in good health. Some clones in this sample may be carry-over from other donors' samples.

Here the CDR3 reads CASSLSPLGAFF. The chain couples TRBV12-3 or TRBV12-4 to TRBJ1-1; the D gene TCRdb calls, TRBD1, cannot be checked with no DNA. The CDR3 totals 12 residues.

The rearrangement joins TRBV9 to TRBJ1-1. The CDR3 runs to 13 residues. From germline, CDR1 is SGDLS and CDR2 YYNGEE. The CDR3 loop is CASSVAGNTEAFF.

This chain uses TRBV28 with TRBJ2-7. Germline assignment: CDR1 MDHEN and CDR2 SYDVKM. The CDR3 is made up of 14 amino acids. This chain's CDR3 is CASNGLGVSYEQYF.

The V call is TRBV25-1, the J call TRBJ1-5; TCRdb lists TRBD1, though no DNA is available to test this call. The CDR3 is 14 amino acids. CDR1 and CDR2 from the germline V gene are MGHDK and SYGVNS. This CDR3 is CAGNPRDSFKPQHF.

J is TRBJ2-7 and V is TRBV9; TCRdb indicates TRBD1, and absent DNA this call remains unverified. The CDR3 loop spans 13 amino acids. CDR1 and CDR2 from the germline V gene are SGDLS and YYNGEE. The CDR3 loop is CALRGTERYEQYF.

The chain couples TRBV4-3 to TRBJ1-3. The CDR3 consists of 15 residues. Germline V gene sequence: CDR1 LGHNA, CDR2 YSLEER. CDR3 protein: CASSQDVYSGNTIYF.

V gene TRBV28 combines with J gene TRBJ1-5. Per germline, CDR1 MDHEN and CDR2 SYDVKM. There are 14 residues in the CDR3. The CDR3 reads CASSLWPSNQPQHF.

The chain couples TRBV5-1 to TRBJ2-4; TCRdb returns TRBD1, unconfirmable since there is no DNA. This CDR3 is built from 15 residues. Germline V gene lookup returns CDR1 SGHRS and CDR2 YFSETQ. CDR3 sequence reads: CASSLSTGTANIQYF.

J is TRBJ1-2 and V is TRBV28; TCRdb returns TRBD1, unconfirmable since there is no DNA. This CDR3 has 12 amino acids. Germline-derived CDR1 and CDR2 are MDHEN and SYDVKM. The CDR3 protein is CASSPQGYGYTF.

The chain couples TRBV6-5 to TRBJ2-7. CDR3 length equals 15 residues. The germline V gene has CDR1 MNHEY and CDR2 SVGAGI. The CDR3 here is CASSYSQGMTYEQYF.

J is TRBJ2-3 and V is TRBV7-6; TCRdb's assignment of TRBD2 cannot be checked, as there is no DNA. Germline CDR1 reads SGHVS; CDR2 reads FNYEAQ. The CDR3 sequence is 14 residues long. This CDR3 is CASSVTSGGDTQYF.

The gene calls are TRBV29-1 and TRBJ2-1; TCRdb's D gene call, TRBD2, goes unchecked for lack of DNA. Germline-derived CDR1 and CDR2 are SQVTM and ANQGSEA. The CDR3 totals 16 residues. The CDR3: CSVVGGLAGGGNEQFF.

The J gene is TRBJ2-6, the V gene TRBV12-3 or TRBV12-4. The CDR3 covers 17 residues. The CDR3 loop is CASSLAGLGSGANVLTF.

V is TRBV6-6 and J is TRBJ2-1. This CDR3 region has 11 residues. Germline values: CDR1 MNHNY, CDR2 SVGAGI (reference sequence). CDR3 in amino acids: CASKVGNEQFF.

The gene calls are TRBV25-1 and TRBJ2-5; the D gene TCRdb calls, TRBD1, cannot be checked with no DNA. Germline V gene data show CDR1 as MGHDK and CDR2 as SYGVNS. The CDR3 length is 15 residues. The CDR3 loop is CASSEWGSSSETQYF.